These 25 T cell receptor beta chains share one sample of origin, sequenced in a study of blood T cell repertoires in COVID-19. Profiled with immunoSEQ multiplex PCR; TCRdb holds only in-frame clones, not every one. The profile shows 90,000 to 100,000 clones, approximately 82% of them singletons. Sequencing was done on a sample of peripheral blood. The receptor set was obtained from a man aged 65-85 years with acute or convalescent COVID-19.

The chain is built from TRBV5-6 and TRBJ1-2; 7 positions match TRBD1. This CDR3 is built from 15 residues. J gave up 5 bases and V 3 bases, and 10 bases lay outside the gene matches. CDR1 is SGHDT and CDR2 is YYEEEE in the germline V gene. The CDR3 loop is CASSSSDRVGYGYTF. The CDR3 DNA reads TGTGCCAGCAGCTCGTCTGACAGGGTTGGTTATGGCTACACCTTC.

The chain joins TRBV28 to TRBJ1-5; TRBD1 is a possible D gene (5 bases). The CDR3 covers 16 residues. V was clipped by 5 bases and J by 0 bases, with 14 bases between them. CDR1 and CDR2 (germline): MDHEN, SYDVKM. The CDR3 loop reads CASSPDSYNSNQPQHF. The CDR3 DNA is TGTGCCAGCAGTCCAGACAGTTACAATAGCAATCAGCCCCAGCATTTT.

The V gene is TRBV25-1, the J gene TRBJ1-1, with D possibly being TRBD1 (6 bases). The CDR3 spans 14 residues. V gave up 7 bases and J gave up 1 base, with 13 bases separating them. Germline V CDR1 and CDR2: MGHDK, SYGVNS. CDR3 bases: TGTGCCAGCACCCAAAACAGGGCGAACACTGAAGCTTTCTTT. Its protein product is CASTQNRANTEAFF.

This clone was found once. J is TRBJ1-1 and V is TRBV9, with a weak D call TRBD1 (6 bases). From germline, CDR1 is SGDLS and CDR2 YYNGEE. V lost 0 bases, J lost 1 base, and 13 bases lay in between. This CDR3 region has 16 residues. CDR3 nucleotides: TGTGCCAGCAGCGTAGTAACAAGGACAGAGAACACTGAAGCTTTCTTT. Encoded protein: CASSVVTRTENTEAFF.

This clone showed up just a few times. The J gene is TRBJ1-1, the V gene TRBV3-1 (or the pseudogene TRBV3-2), with D possibly TRBD1 on 5 matching bases. This CDR3 comprises 13 residues. The germline V gene encodes CDR1 LGHDT and CDR2 YNNKEL (reference sequence). V was clipped by 5 bases and J by 6 bases, with 13 bases between them. The chain's CDR3 is CASSGDSIPEAFF. DNA for the CDR3: TGTGCCAGCAGCGGTGACAGCATTCCTGAAGCTTTCTTT.

The chain couples TRBV18 to TRBJ2-7; possible D gene TRBD2, 6 bases. This CDR3 has 15 residues. Germline assignment: CDR1 KGHSH and CDR2 LQKENI. V was clipped by 5 bases and J by 5 bases, with 19 bases between them. CDR3 region: CASSNPGAVMDEQYF. The CDR3 bases are TGTGCCAGCTCAAACCCGGGAGCGGTGATGGACGAGCAGTACTTC.

The chain links TRBV2 to TRBJ1-5; D unclear. From germline, CDR1 is SNHLY and CDR2 FYNNEI. The CDR3 covers 15 residues. Trimming shortened V by 4 bases and J by 3 bases, and 13 bases separated the two germline ends. This CDR3 is CASSVARGNNQPQHF. CDR3 DNA: TGTGCCAGCAGTGTTGCGCGAGGGAACAATCAGCCCCAGCATTTT.

In its sample, this clone was seen once. The chain links TRBV7-3 to TRBJ2-1; 8 positions agree with TRBD2. There are 14 residues in the CDR3. The germline gives CDR1 SGHTA, CDR2 FQGTGA. Germline trimming cut 0 bases from V and 9 bases from J; bases unmatched to any gene: 4. The CDR3 reads CASSLTLAGGEQFF. For the CDR3, the DNA is TGTGCCAGCAGCTTAACGCTAGCGGGTGGTGAGCAGTTCTTC.

This chain uses TRBV2 with TRBJ1-2; D remains ambiguous. This CDR3 is 13 amino acids long. With 1 base removed from V and 8 bases from J, the gap between germline ends came to 11 bases. Germline CDR1 and CDR2: SNHLY and FYNNEI. For the CDR3, the DNA is TGTGCCAGCAGTGAAGGTCAGTTGTACGGCTACACCTTC. It is translated as CASSEGQLYGYTF.

The CDR3 spells CASSLRTSPKNEQFF. The CDR3 coding sequence is TGTGCCAGCAGCTTAAGAACTAGCCCAAAAAATGAGCAGTTCTTC. V gene TRBV7-2 combines with J gene TRBJ2-1, with a tentative D call TRBD2 (6 bases). The V end was cut by 2 bases, the J end by 7 bases, with 15 bases between. Germline V gene sequence: CDR1 SGHTA, CDR2 FQGNSA. The CDR3 consists of 15 residues.

The chain has TRBV3-1 (or the pseudogene TRBV3-2) and TRBJ2-1; D possibly corresponds to TRBD2 (5 bases). Trimming removed 0 bases at V and 5 bases at J, with 11 bases between. The germline V gene encodes CDR1 LGHDT and CDR2 YNNKEL (reference sequence). The CDR3 spans 15 residues. The CDR3 loop reads CASSQDPQRDNEQFF. CDR3 in DNA: TGTGCCAGCAGCCAAGATCCCCAGAGGGACAATGAGCAGTTCTTC.

This chain uses TRBV13 with TRBJ2-7; TRBD1 aligns across 7 bases. Germline V gene lookup returns CDR1 PRHDT and CDR2 FYEKMQ (reference sequence). J gave up 3 bases and V 11 bases, and 10 bases lay outside the gene matches. The CDR3 covers 13 residues. CDR3 in DNA: TGTGCCGCTAAGGGGGCGTCGGACTACGAGCAGTACTTC. The encoded protein is CAAKGASDYEQYF.

This chain joins TRBV6-5 and TRBJ2-1; D is undetermined. With 8 bases removed from V and 2 bases from J, the gap between germline ends came to 10 bases. Germline CDR1 is MNHEY and CDR2 is SVGAGI. The CDR3 runs to 13 residues. The CDR3 DNA follows: TGTGCCAGCCGGCCTGGGCCCTACAATGAGCAGTTCTTC. Residues: CASRPGPYNEQFF.

Details on this clone: A read error may produce the germline difference seen at one junction end. The chain links TRBV11-2 to TRBJ2-2, with TRBD2 matching over 16 bases. The germline CDR1 and CDR2 sequences are SGHAT and FQNNGV. This CDR3 is built from 14 residues. The DNA for the CDR3 is TGTGCCAGCAGCCCCGGGACTAGCGGGGGGGGGCTGTTTTTT. Its translation is CASSPGTSGGGLFF.

This clone was observed once. The CDR3 DNA sequence: TGTGCCAGCTCACCACGAACGGACACTGAAGCTTTCTTT. Translated: CASSPRTDTEAFF. The chain links TRBV18 to TRBJ1-1; unclear D gene. CDR3 size: 13 residues. From germline, CDR1 is KGHSH and CDR2 LQKENI. V was shortened by 1 base and J by 3 bases, with 6 bases between the two germline ends.

J is TRBJ1-2 and V is TRBV5-1, with TRBD1 as a possible D gene (6 bases). In germline, CDR1 is SGHRS, CDR2 YFSETQ. V gave up 4 bases and J gave up 6 bases, with 19 bases separating them. The CDR3 has 15 amino acids. The CDR3 here is CASSQPSQGIDGYTF. The CDR3, as DNA: TGCGCCAGCAGCCAACCTTCTCAGGGGATCGATGGCTACACCTTC.

This clone was observed once. The CDR3 region is CASSQLAGSYEQYF. The DNA of the CDR3 is TGTGCCAGCAGCCAACTAGCGGGAAGTTACGAGCAGTACTTC. The V and J genes are TRBV14 and TRBJ2-7, with 9 bases matching TRBD2. The CDR3 sequence is 14 residues long. The germline CDR1 and CDR2 sequences are SGHDN and FVKESK. V lost 2 bases and J lost 4; bases outside the gene matches: 3.

J is TRBJ1-2 and V is TRBV27; the match to TRBD1 covers 7 bases. The CDR3 contains 14 residues. With 8 bases clipped from V and 5 bases from J, the junction kept 11 bases outside the gene matches. CDR1 MNHEY and CDR2 SMNVEV come from the germline V gene (reference sequence). CDR3 residues: CASPTGEVGYGYTF. The CDR3 DNA reads as TGTGCCAGCCCTACAGGGGAGGTGGGGTATGGCTACACCTTC.

The chain joins TRBV19 to TRBJ2-7, with 7 bases fitting TRBD1. Germline V lookup: CDR1 LNHDA, CDR2 SQIVND (reference sequence). This CDR3 is 11 amino acids long. V dropped 6 bases and J dropped 10; count of bases not matched to a gene: 6. CDR3 sequence (DNA): TGTGCCAGTAGAGGTAACAGGGGCCAGTACTTC. Protein: CASRGNRGQYF.

The chain has TRBV6-4 and TRBJ1-6, with 8 bases identical to TRBD1. Germline lookup yields CDR1 MRHNA and CDR2 SNTAGT. V was clipped by 2 bases and J by 7 bases; unmatched bases: 10. The CDR3 is 17 amino acids. The CDR3 DNA is TGTGCCAGCAGTGACCTGGCAGGGGGCGCCGAGAATTCACCCCTCCACTTT. It yields the protein CASSDLAGGAENSPLHF.

The V gene is TRBV18, the J gene TRBJ2-5, with TRBD1 matching over 8 bases. The germline V gene encodes CDR1 KGHSH and CDR2 LQKENI. This CDR3 comprises 14 residues. V was clipped by 0 bases and J by 7 bases; unmatched bases: 4. Here the CDR3 DNA reads TGTGCCAGCTCACCACCGGACAGGGCCGGGACCCAGTACTTC. Its translation: CASSPPDRAGTQYF.

The chain carries TRBV20-1 and TRBJ2-2; no firm D call. Trimming shortened V by 3 bases and J by 4 bases, and 9 bases separated the two germline ends. Germline V gene sequence: CDR1 DFQATT, CDR2 SNEGSKA (reference sequence). The CDR3 is 13 amino acids. Written as DNA, the CDR3 is TGCAGTGCTAGTTTTAGTGGCACCGGGGAGCTGTTTTTT. Protein product: CSASFSGTGELFF.

V is TRBV27 and J is TRBJ1-1; TRBD1 matches 10 bases. This CDR3 has 13 residues. Trimming removed 6 bases from V and 6 bases from J; junction bases left unmatched: 4. Germline values: CDR1 MNHEY, CDR2 SMNVEV (reference sequence). CDR3: CASSRDRGSEAFF. The DNA of the CDR3 is TGTGCCAGCAGCAGGGACAGGGGATCTGAAGCTTTCTTT.

The chain is built from TRBV30 and TRBJ1-5, with D hard to call. Trimming cost V 1 base and J 0 bases, with 7 bases left between them. Looked up from germline, CDR1 is GTSNPN and CDR2 is SVGIG (reference sequence). CDR3 length: 14 amino acids. Here the CDR3 reads CAWSAVYSNQPQHF. CDR3 nucleotide sequence: TGTGCCTGGAGTGCGGTGTATAGCAATCAGCCCCAGCATTTT.

The rearrangement joins TRBV30 to TRBJ2-1; no clear D. V lost 1 base, J lost 5 bases, and 6 bases lay in between. The CDR3 length is 12 residues. The V gene's germline CDR1 is GTSNPN and CDR2 SVGIG (reference sequence). The CDR3 spells CAWSAPNNEQFF. CDR3 bases: TGTGCCTGGAGTGCCCCAAACAATGAGCAGTTCTTC.